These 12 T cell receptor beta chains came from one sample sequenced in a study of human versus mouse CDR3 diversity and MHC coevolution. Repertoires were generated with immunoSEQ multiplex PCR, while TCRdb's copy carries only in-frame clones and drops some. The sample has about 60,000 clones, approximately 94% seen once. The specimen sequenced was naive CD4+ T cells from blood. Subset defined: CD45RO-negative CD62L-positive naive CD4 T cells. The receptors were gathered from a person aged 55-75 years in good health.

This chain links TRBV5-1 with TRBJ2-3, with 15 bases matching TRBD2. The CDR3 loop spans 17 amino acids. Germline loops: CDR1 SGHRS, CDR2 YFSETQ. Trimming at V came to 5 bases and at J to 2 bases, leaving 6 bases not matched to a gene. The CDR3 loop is CASRRGLAGGPTDTQYF. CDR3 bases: TGCGCCAGCAGACGAGGACTAGCGGGAGGGCCCACAGATACGCAGTATTTT.

CDR3 bases: TGTGCCAGCAGTGTGAGGACAGGGGGCATGAGAAACATTCAGTACTTC. It specifies CASSVRTGGMRNIQYF. V is TRBV27 and J is TRBJ2-4; 11 bases agree with TRBD1. CDR1 and CDR2 from the germline V gene are MNHEY and SMNVEV (reference sequence). Germline trimming cut 5 bases from V and 6 bases from J; bases unmatched to any gene: 9. The CDR3 length is 16 residues.

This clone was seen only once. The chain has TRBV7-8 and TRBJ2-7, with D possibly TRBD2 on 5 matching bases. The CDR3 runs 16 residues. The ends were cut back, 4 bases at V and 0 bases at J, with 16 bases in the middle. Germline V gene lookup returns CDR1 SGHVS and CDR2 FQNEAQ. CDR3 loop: CASSSRLTGSSYEQYF. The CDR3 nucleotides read TGTGCCAGCAGCTCACGCCTGACGGGGAGCTCCTACGAGCAGTACTTC.

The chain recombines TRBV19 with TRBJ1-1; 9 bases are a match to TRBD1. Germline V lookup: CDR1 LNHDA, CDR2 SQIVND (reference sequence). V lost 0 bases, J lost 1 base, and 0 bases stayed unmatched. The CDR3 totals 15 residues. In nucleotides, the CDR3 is TGTGCCAGTAGTATAGAGGGACAGGGGAACACTGAAGCTTTCTTT. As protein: CASSIEGQGNTEAFF.

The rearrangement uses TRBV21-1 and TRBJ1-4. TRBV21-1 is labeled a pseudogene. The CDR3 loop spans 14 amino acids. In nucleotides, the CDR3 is TGTGCCAGCAGCCATTTCGGCGGGGATGAAAAACTGTTTTTT. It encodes CASSHFGGDEKLFF.

The CDR3 reads CASRTGLAGGWDEQFF. The CDR3 bases are TGTGCCAGTAGGACCGGACTAGCGGGAGGGTGGGATGAGCAGTTCTTC. This chain links TRBV19 with TRBJ2-1; 15 bases align to TRBD2. Trimming took 6 bases from V and 8 from J; bases not matched to a gene: 8. This CDR3 region has 16 residues. Per the germline V gene, CDR1 is LNHDA and CDR2 is SQIVND (reference sequence).

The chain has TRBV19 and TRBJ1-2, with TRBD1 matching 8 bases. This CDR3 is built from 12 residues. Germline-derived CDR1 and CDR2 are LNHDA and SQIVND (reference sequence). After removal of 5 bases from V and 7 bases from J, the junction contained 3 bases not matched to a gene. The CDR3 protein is CASSVTGGGYTF. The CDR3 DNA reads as TGTGCCAGTAGTGTCACAGGGGGTGGCTACACCTTC.

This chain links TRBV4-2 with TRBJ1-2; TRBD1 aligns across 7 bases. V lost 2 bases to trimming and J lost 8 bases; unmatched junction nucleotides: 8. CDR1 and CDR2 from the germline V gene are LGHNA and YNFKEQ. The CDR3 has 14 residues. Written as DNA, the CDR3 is TGTGCCAGCAGCCAACCCGGACAGGCTTTGGGCTACACCTTC. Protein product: CASSQPGQALGYTF.

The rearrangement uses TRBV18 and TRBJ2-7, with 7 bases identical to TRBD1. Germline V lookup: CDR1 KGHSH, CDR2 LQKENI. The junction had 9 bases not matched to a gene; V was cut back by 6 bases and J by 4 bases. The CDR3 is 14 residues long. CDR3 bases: TGTGCCAGCTCGGGGACGGCAGGGGGATACGAGCAGTACTTC. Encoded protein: CASSGTAGGYEQYF. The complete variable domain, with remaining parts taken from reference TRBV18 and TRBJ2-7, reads NAGVMQNPRHLVRRRGQEARLRCSPMKGHSHVYWYRQLPEEGLKFMVYLQKENIIDESGMPKERFSAEFPKEGPSILRIQQVVRGDSAAYFCASSGTAGGYEQYFGPGTRLTVT.

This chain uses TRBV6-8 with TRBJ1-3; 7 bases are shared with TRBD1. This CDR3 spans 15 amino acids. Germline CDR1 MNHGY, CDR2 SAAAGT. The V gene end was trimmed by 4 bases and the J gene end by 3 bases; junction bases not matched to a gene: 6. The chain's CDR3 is CASSCGGGCGNTIYF. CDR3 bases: TGTGCCAGCAGTTGTGGAGGGGGCTGTGGAAACACCATATATTTT.

The CDR3 region is CASSAGLGTDTQYF. CDR3 in DNA: TGTGCCAGCTCGGCCGGACTAGGAACAGATACGCAGTATTTT. The J gene is TRBJ2-3, the V gene TRBV18, with 7 bases matching TRBD2. Per the germline V gene, CDR1 is KGHSH and CDR2 is LQKENI. The junction had 6 bases not matched to a gene; V was cut back by 6 bases and J by 3 bases. This CDR3 is built from 14 residues.

Here the CDR3 reads CASRLGGGRGWQPQHF. As DNA, the CDR3 is TGTGCAAGTCGCTTAGGGGGGGGTAGGGGCTGGCAGCCCCAGCATTTT. J is TRBJ1-5 and V is TRBV12-2. TRBV12-2 is listed as a pseudogene. This CDR3 comprises 16 residues.